The TCR beta chain described here comes from a study of OX40 agonist ivuxolimab in advanced cancers. Produced via immunoSEQ multiplex PCR; TCRdb's table is partial and in-frame only. The sample lists fewer than 55,000 clones; about 86% were seen once. Looked up from germline, CDR1 is MGHRA and CDR2 is YSYEKL. The CDR3 loop spans 16 amino acids. Germline trimming cut 4 bases from V and 3 bases from J; bases unmatched to any gene: 8. The TCR originated in an adult with an advanced solid tumor such as melanoma, head and neck, liver or kidney cancer. Sequencing used CD4+ or CD8+ T cells sorted from blood, obtained in a trial of the OX40 agonist ivuxolimab. V is TRBV4-1 and J is TRBJ2-1; 8 positions agree with TRBD2. In nucleotides, the CDR3 is TGCGCCAGCAGCCCCATAGCGGGGAGCAACTACAATGAGCAGTTCTTC. Translated: CASSPIAGSNYNEQFF.